The T cell receptor (beta chain) described here comes from a study of post-analysis software for immune sequencing data (dated by TCRdb to between 2014 and 2017). Regarding the research as a whole: Relapsing-remitting, secondary progressive and progressive-relapsing multiple sclerosis were recorded as disease courses, and subtype annotation was lacking for some patients. Patient repertoires were compared against roughly 10 previously published healthy control repertoires from donors aged 6 to 25 years. A subset of samples was prepared in parallel using single-end sample barcoding, then pooled and co-amplified after Illumina adapter ligation. General conclusions and limits of the study: Significantly lower normalized Chao1 diversity was found in multiple sclerosis patients than in controls, suggesting substantial peripheral T-cell clonal expansion. The control group was slightly older than the multiple sclerosis patient group. Strong co-clustering of samples prepared in the same batch was shown by direct clustering with F measure, prompting a batch-effect correction.

To demonstrate the VDJtools post-analysis software, the study profiled TCR beta repertoires from the peripheral blood of 13 young patients with multiple sclerosis. Multiple sclerosis patients were children and adolescents aged about 6 to 16 years. The library was built by means of PCR. Sequenced using an Illumina HiSeq 2500. To reduce PCR and sequencing biases, unique molecular identifiers were incorporated into the TCR beta cDNA libraries. Every 1 to 10 million input T cells yielded approximately 500,000 cDNA molecules, meaning each molecule approximated one T cell. Patient libraries were prepared and sequenced with the same protocol used for the earlier healthy control dataset. Samples belonging to the same batch were prepared together, multiplexed and sequenced on a shared HiSeq lane. As for the authors' bioinformatics: MIGEC handled the raw barcoded reads, throwing out single-read molecular identifier groups before consensus assembly and CDR3 extraction. Clonotype tables were post-analysed with VDJtools, normalizing diversity by down-sampling all datasets to the smallest sample size. In repertoire overlap clustering, CDR3 amino acid sequences, but not nucleotide sequences, were matched to correct batch-related cross-sample contamination. Using fastp at Q25 and MiXCR, TCRdb reprocessed the public reads and kept productive beta chains. Rows are combined by CDR3 protein, so each entry shows the most common genes and DNA. What appears here as the V and J calls and clone size reflects TCRdb's work, not the paper's. This sample comprises around 190,000 distinct CDR3 sequences, over 25% of them detected only once. The ten biggest clones cover roughly 3.4% of the sample.

A word on this clonotype: Its antigen specificity is not known. It has no much larger one-base neighbor in the sample; base qualities were not kept.

The sequenced material came from blood. This receptor was identified in a girl aged 2-17 years with multiple sclerosis.

The CDR3 here reads CAISESTGQPQHF. The bases read TGTGCCATCAGTGAGTCGACTGGGCAGCCCCAGCATTTT. The chain uses TRBV10-3 and TRBJ1-5; too little of a D gene remains to name it. Sequences ENHRY (CDR1) and SYGVKD (CDR2) are obtained from the germline V gene. The CDR3 runs 13 amino acids, cysteine and phenylalanine included. Only CDR3 DNA remains: 39 bases, in frame from the first base. The junction carries 7 bases between V and J, which are trimmed by 0 bases and 7 bases respectively.